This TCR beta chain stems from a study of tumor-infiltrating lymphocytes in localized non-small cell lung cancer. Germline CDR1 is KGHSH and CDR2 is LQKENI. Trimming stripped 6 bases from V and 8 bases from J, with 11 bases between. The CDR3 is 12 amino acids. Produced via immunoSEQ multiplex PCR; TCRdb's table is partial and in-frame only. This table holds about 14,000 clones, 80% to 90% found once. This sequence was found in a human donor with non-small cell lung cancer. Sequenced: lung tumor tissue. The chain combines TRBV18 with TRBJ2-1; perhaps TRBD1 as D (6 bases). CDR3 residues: CASSPRGYEQFF. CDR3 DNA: TGTGCCAGCTCCCCCAGGGGTTATGAGCAGTTCTTC.